The clone carrying this T cell receptor beta chain showed up just a few times. The data are from a study of blood T cell repertoires in COVID-19. Study-wide background: Sources were T cells, B-cell-depleted T cells, or PBMCs; the material itself was cDNA or gDNA.

In the original analysis: Amplified reference gene primers provided the basis for estimating nucleated cell counts. Only in-frame clones appear in the TCRdb table, and some are missing; sequencing was by immunoSEQ multiplex PCR. Clone size and V and J calls were adopted from that table, with D and trimming inferred from the DNA. This repertoire shows 200,000 to 250,000 clones, under 90% found once; its top ten account for more than 8.5%. Germline CDR1 SGHTA, CDR2 FQGNSA. The length of the CDR3 is 13 residues. Between the trimmed V and J ends, which lost 5 bases and 3 bases, there was a span of 11 bases. The study recruited people aged roughly 18 to 89 years across approximately 23 US areas.

This chain links TRBV7-2 with TRBJ2-7; D is undetermined. Material: PBMCs or T cells enriched from blood (not recorded which). The source is a woman between 50 and 59 years old with acute COVID-19. CDR3 coding DNA: TGTGCCAGCAGCACTACCGACGGCTACGAGCAGTACTTC. Protein sequence: CASSTTDGYEQYF.